This entry lists 27 T cell receptor beta chains sequenced from one sample in a study of blood T cells in healthy people across ages. With a J-beta primer mix and a sample-barcoded 5' primer, a second PCR ran roughly 7 to 11 cycles. TCRdb called the 5' RACE reads again in MiXCR, with one record for every CDR3 protein. The table includes hundreds of thousands of distinct CDR3 sequences, around 24% detected once. The data also belong to a second study, concerning T cells of mothers and their children.

Sample: blood. The receptors were gathered from a boy under 18 in good health.

CDR3 nucleotides: TGTGCCAGCAGCCCCTCCCCCTGGAGGCAGTTCTTC. Its protein is CASSPSPWRQFF. The chain is built from TRBV7-2 and TRBJ2-1, with D unresolved. V was pared by 5 bases and J by 12 bases, with 14 bases between. Germline-derived CDR1 and CDR2 are SGHTA and FQGNSA. There are 12 residues in the CDR3.

This chain connects TRBV12-3 or TRBV12-4 to TRBJ2-6; no clear D gene. The CDR3 runs 17 residues. Trimming took off 5 bases at V and 4 bases at J, with 18 bases between the two ends. The CDR3 loop is CASSPLLGSGGANVLTF. CDR3 DNA sequence: TGTGCCAGCAGTCCGCTCTTAGGATCTGGGGGGGCCAACGTCCTGACTTTC.

The chain uses TRBV4-3 and TRBJ2-1, with TRBD2 as a possible D gene (5 bases). V was trimmed by 0 bases and J by 5 bases, leaving 14 bases between them. The CDR3 runs 16 residues. Germline-derived CDR1 and CDR2 are LGHNA and YSLEER. The CDR3 sequence: CASSQDYPGTDNEQFF. The CDR3, as DNA: TGCGCCAGCAGCCAAGACTATCCGGGAACCGACAATGAGCAGTTCTTC.

This clonotype was found a few times. The V call is TRBV5-5, the J call TRBJ2-3, with a possible D match to TRBD2 (6 bases). V dropped 4 bases and J dropped 4 bases, with 19 bases sitting between them. The CDR3 is 16 amino acids. Germline V gene data show CDR1 as SGHKS and CDR2 as YYEKEE (reference sequence). CDR3 sequence reads: CASSPLEGGLADTQYF. CDR3 coding DNA: TGTGCCAGCAGCCCCTTGGAGGGAGGATTGGCAGATACGCAGTATTTT.

The V gene is TRBV25-1, the J gene TRBJ2-3; a possible D gene is TRBD2 (6 bases). CDR3 length: 17 residues. The germline V and J ends were trimmed by 1 base and 1 base, with 15 bases remaining between them. Germline loops: CDR1 MGHDK, CDR2 SYGVNS. As DNA, the CDR3 is TGTGCCAGCAGTGAATGGGGACTTCGTTCGGGCACAGATACGCAGTATTTT. Protein sequence: CASSEWGLRSGTDTQYF.

This clonotype was observed a handful of times. This chain links TRBV7-9 with TRBJ1-1; D gene uncertain. The CDR3 runs 12 residues. Germline V gene data show CDR1 as SEHNR and CDR2 as FQNEAQ (reference sequence). Deletions cut 0 bases from V and 6 bases from J, with 5 bases between. Here the CDR3 DNA reads TGTGCCAGCAGCTTAGCTCGTCCTGAAGCTTTCTTT. Amino acid sequence: CASSLARPEAFF.

This clonotype has just a few counts. The chain combines TRBV5-6 with TRBJ1-5; 9 bases agree with TRBD1. This CDR3 comprises 16 residues. The trim removed 4 bases at V and 0 bases at J, leaving 5 bases unmatched. CDR1 and CDR2 from the germline V gene are SGHDT and YYEEEE. CDR3 region: CASSNTGGRSNQPQHF. The CDR3 DNA reads as TGTGCCAGCAGCAATACAGGGGGCCGTAGCAATCAGCCCCAGCATTTT.

The chain recombines TRBV7-9 with TRBJ1-5, with unresolved D. V dropped 0 bases and J dropped 7 bases, with 10 bases sitting between them. CDR1 SEHNR and CDR2 FQNEAQ come from the germline V gene (reference sequence). This CDR3 comprises 14 residues. Here the CDR3 DNA reads TGTGCCAGCAGCTTAGCCCACCCCGGGCAGCCCCAGCATTTT. Protein: CASSLAHPGQPQHF.

The chain couples TRBV28 to TRBJ2-1, with a possible D match to TRBD2 (6 bases). In germline, CDR1 is MDHEN, CDR2 SYDVKM. Trimming pared 3 bases from V and 6 bases from J, leaving 15 bases between. CDR3 length: 15 residues. CDR3 residues: CASSFLLADANEQFF. The DNA for the CDR3 is TGTGCCAGCAGTTTTCTACTAGCAGACGCCAATGAGCAGTTCTTC.

The DNA of the CDR3 is TGTGCCAGTAGCGGGAGGCCCACAGATACGCAGTATTTT. Amino acids: CASSGRPTDTQYF. The chain links TRBV28 to TRBJ2-3; 10 bases fit TRBD2. The ends lost 9 bases at V and 2 bases at J; junction bases unmatched: 2. Germline loops: CDR1 MDHEN, CDR2 SYDVKM. This CDR3 has 13 amino acids.

V gene TRBV9 combines with J gene TRBJ2-5; D gene uncertain. CDR1 and CDR2 (germline): SGDLS, YYNGEE. V gave up 0 bases and J gave up 1 base, with 7 bases separating them. This CDR3 region has 14 residues. The CDR3 region is CASSVDHTQETQYF. DNA of the CDR3: TGTGCCAGCAGCGTAGACCACACCCAAGAGACCCAGTACTTC.

The rearrangement uses TRBV7-2 and TRBJ1-1, with D hard to call. Germline assignment: CDR1 SGHTA and CDR2 FQGNSA. Deletions cut 0 bases from V and 1 base from J, with 12 bases between. The CDR3 length is 16 residues. Here the CDR3 reads CASSLAGRAPNTEAFF. The CDR3 DNA reads as TGTGCCAGCAGCTTAGCTGGGAGGGCCCCGAACACTGAAGCTTTCTTT. Complete variable domain (other parts from reference TRBV7-2 and TRBJ1-1): GAGVSQSPSNKVTEKGKDVELRCDPISGHTALYWYRQSLGQGLEFLIYFQGNSAPDKSGLPSDRFSAERTGGSVSTLTIQRTQQEDSAVYLCASSLAGRAPNTEAFFGQGTRLTVV.

This chain links TRBV7-2 with TRBJ1-2; D unclear. V was cut by 2 bases and J by 4 bases, with 11 bases left in between. Germline CDR1 SGHTA, CDR2 FQGNSA. The length of the CDR3 is 14 residues. CDR3 sequence: CASSLSAVGYGYTF. The DNA for the CDR3 is TGTGCCAGCAGCTTATCGGCAGTGGGCTATGGCTACACCTTC. The full variable domain, rest sourced from reference TRBV7-2 and TRBJ1-2, is GAGVSQSPSNKVTEKGKDVELRCDPISGHTALYWYRQSLGQGLEFLIYFQGNSAPDKSGLPSDRFSAERTGGSVSTLTIQRTQQEDSAVYLCASSLSAVGYGYTFGSGTRLTVV.

This chain uses TRBV7-2 with TRBJ2-1; unclear D gene. The CDR3 runs 13 residues. With 5 bases removed from V and 9 bases from J, the gap between germline ends came to 14 bases. CDR1 and CDR2 from the germline V gene are SGHTA and FQGNSA. In nucleotides, the CDR3 is TGTGCCAGCAGCCCCTTAGTCGGTTCTGAGCAGTTCTTC. Its protein product is CASSPLVGSEQFF.

A word on this clonotype: This is likely a read error, given that the CDR3 carries no conserved phenylalanine or tryptophan at its end. The chain carries TRBV30 and TRBJ2-5; 8 bases fit TRBD2. The J call is in doubt because the DNA end fits TRBJ2-1 better. The CDR3 has 15 amino acids. Germline CDR1 GTSNPN, CDR2 SVGIG (reference sequence). DNA for the CDR3: TGTGCCTGGAGTCGCGGTAGCGGGGTGTACAATGAGCAGTTCCTC. Its protein is CAWSRGSGVYNEQFL.

This clonotype was observed a few times. At one of its ends the junction is not consistent with the germline gene, which may arise from a read error. The genes are TRBV7-7 and TRBJ2-5; 13 positions match TRBD2. The CDR3 consists of 15 residues. Germline values: CDR1 SSHAT, CDR2 FNYEAQ (reference sequence). CDR3 in DNA: TGTGCTAGCAGCACAGGACTAGCGGGGGTTGAGACCCAGTACTTC. Amino acid sequence: CASSTGLAGVETQYF.

The rearrangement links TRBV7-2 to TRBJ2-5, with 7 bases identical to TRBD2. V was clipped by 0 bases and J by 11 bases; unmatched bases: 15. Germline-derived CDR1 and CDR2 are SGHTA and FQGNSA. This CDR3 is 16 amino acids long. DNA of the CDR3: TGTGCCAGCAGCTTAGCCGCGGGAGTAAGGTACGAGGAGCAGTACTTC. Encoded protein: CASSLAAGVRYEEQYF.

V and J are TRBV12-3 or TRBV12-4 and TRBJ2-7; 9 bases agree with TRBD2. V dropped 5 bases and J dropped 6; count of bases not matched to a gene: 14. CDR3 length: 16 amino acids. CDR3 residues: CASSLYVAGVVGEQYF. The CDR3 DNA reads as TGTGCCAGCAGTCTATATGTAGCGGGAGTAGTGGGCGAGCAGTACTTC.

This clonotype has only a few counts. The chain carries TRBV12-3 or TRBV12-4 and TRBJ1-5, with D tentatively TRBD1 (5 bases). Trimming cost V 7 bases and J 6 bases, with 13 bases left between them. The length of the CDR3 is 13 residues. For the CDR3, the DNA is TGTGCCAGCAACTCCAGGGAAGGTCAGCCCCAGCATTTT. It translates to CASNSREGQPQHF.

The rearrangement uses TRBV18 and TRBJ1-1, with D hard to call. V gave up 6 bases and J gave up 4 bases, with 18 bases separating them. This CDR3 region has 15 residues. Germline V gives CDR1 KGHSH, CDR2 LQKENI. CDR3 sequence: CASSALLSSGTEAFF. The DNA of the CDR3 is TGTGCCAGCTCCGCGCTTCTCAGTTCGGGCACTGAAGCTTTCTTT.

A few counts support this clonotype. The CDR3 DNA is TGCGCCAGCAGCCAAGATACACTAGCGGGGCCTGAGCAGTTCTTC. As protein: CASSQDTLAGPEQFF. The genes are TRBV4-3 and TRBJ2-1, with 10 bases that match TRBD2. Germline-derived CDR1 and CDR2 are LGHNA and YSLEER. V was pared by 0 bases and J by 9 bases, with 5 bases of the junction left unmatched. This CDR3 spans 15 amino acids.

A few counts support this clonotype. A junction end diverges from the germline sequence, so it may reflect a read error. V gene TRBV6-4 combines with J gene TRBJ2-1; the match to TRBD2 covers 7 bases. The CDR3 spans 14 residues. Germline loops: CDR1 MRHNA, CDR2 SNTAGT. DNA for the CDR3: TGTGCCAGTAGTGACTCGACTGGCGGGAGTGAGCAGTTCTTC. As protein: CASSDSTGGSEQFF.

This clonotype was observed a handful of times. The CDR3 loop reads CASSLGREGETQYF. In DNA, the CDR3 is TGCGCCAGCAGCTTGGGGAGGGAAGGCGAGACCCAGTACTTC. The chain uses TRBV5-1 and TRBJ2-5; possibly TRBD2 for D (6 bases). The CDR3 consists of 14 residues. Trimming cost V 0 bases and J 5 bases, with 11 bases left between them. From germline, CDR1 is SGHRS and CDR2 YFSETQ.

Regarding this clonotype: Mismatch with germline at one junction end may stem from a read error. The rearrangement links TRBV4-1 to TRBJ2-7; 7 nucleotides match TRBD2. The CDR3 runs to 16 residues. CDR1 is MGHRA, CDR2 YSYEKL, per germline. CDR3 DNA sequence: TGCACCAGCAGCCAAGTGGGGGGGAATCCTACCTACGAGCAGTACTTC. Translated, it gives CTSSQVGGNPTYEQYF.

The rearrangement joins TRBV24-1 to TRBJ1-2; 7 bases are shared with TRBD1. The germline V gene encodes CDR1 KGHDR and CDR2 SFDVKD. This CDR3 has 13 amino acids. V lost 6 bases, J lost 4 bases, and 4 bases stayed unmatched. The CDR3 nucleotides are TGTGCCACCAGTTTCGGGGACAGCTATGGCTACACCTTC. Translation: CATSFGDSYGYTF.

V is TRBV7-2 and J is TRBJ1-6, with D perhaps matching TRBD1 (5 bases). This CDR3 region has 14 residues. V was clipped by 6 bases and J by 7 bases, with 13 bases between them. Per germline, CDR1 SGHTA and CDR2 FQGNSA. This CDR3 is CASRAGTANSPLHF. The CDR3 nucleotides are TGTGCCAGCAGGGCCGGGACCGCGAATTCACCCCTCCACTTT.

V and J are TRBV18 and TRBJ1-2, with D possibly TRBD1 on 5 matching bases. Germline V gives CDR1 KGHSH, CDR2 LQKENI. This CDR3 spans 13 amino acids. V was shortened by 6 bases and J by 3 bases, with 11 bases between the two germline ends. CDR3 residues: CASSGTGYYGYTF. The CDR3 DNA sequence: TGTGCCAGCTCGGGAACAGGATACTATGGCTACACCTTC.